The entry that follows covers one T cell receptor (beta chain) sequence. The antigen is undetermined. The source of the sample is a study of cytomegalovirus exposure and HLA in healthy donors. PCR primers comprised 60 Vbeta and 13 Jbeta primers. In the study's own analysis: In a later analysis, the count reached 80 million or so unique TCR beta chains, with roughly 11 million shared. Some clones are missing from TCRdb's copy, which holds only in-frame ones; the method was immunoSEQ multiplex PCR. Clonal size and the V and J genes are those of that table, whereas D and trimming came from the DNA. In the table there are over 110,000 clones, 60% to 85% of which are singletons. V shed 2 bases and J shed 1 base, with 11 bases lying between them. The CDR3 totals 16 residues. The germline V gene encodes CDR1 SGHTA and CDR2 FQGTGA. General study points: About 87% or about 30% of the time was how often most TCR beta V segments were productive, according to an earlier analysis.

The TCR sequence derives from a male donor in good health and CMV-seropositive. Sequenced input: PBMCs. This rearrangement joins TRBV7-3 to TRBJ2-2; D remains ambiguous. The CDR3 DNA is TGTGCCAGCAGCTTATACCCCCCCGGGAACACCGGGGAGCTGTTTTTT. This gives the protein CASSLYPPGNTGELFF.